Included here is one T cell receptor beta chain sequence, with context. Clones were sequenced by immunoSEQ multiplex PCR, and TCRdb holds only the in-frame ones, with some missing. The sample shows fewer than 90,000 clones, approximately 97% of them seen only once. The record originates from a study of technical replicates of blood from a few donors. Germline loops: CDR1 LNHDA, CDR2 SQIVND (reference sequence). The CDR3 has 17 amino acids. The junction had 13 bases not matched to a gene; V was cut back by 6 bases and J by 3 bases. The receptor comes from a human donor in good health. The chain carries TRBV19 and TRBJ2-2; TRBD2 matches 7 bases. Sequencing input: T cells isolated from PBMCs. The CDR3 loop is CASSPFAGVSDTGELFF. CDR3 in DNA: TGTGCCAGTAGCCCCTTTGCGGGGGTTTCGGACACCGGGGAGCTGTTTTTT.